This T cell receptor (beta chain) was sequenced in a study of cytomegalovirus exposure and HLA in healthy donors. Overall study context: Researchers previously reported finding some 110 million unique TCR beta sequences from 170 million or so T cells.

V was pared by 6 bases and J by 4 bases, with 3 bases of the junction left unmatched. CDR3 length equals 12 residues. CDR1 and CDR2 (germline): MDHEN, SYDVKM. Donors were ostensibly healthy at sampling, although undocumented immune exposures were probable. Study-level points and caveats: According to an earlier analysis, most TCR beta V segments yielded productive rearrangements about 90% or about 30% of the time. Sequencing artifact likely explains a cluster of highly shared sequence variants.

Primers for the PCR totalled 60 Vbeta and 13 Jbeta. Libraries were prepared by immunoSEQ multiplex PCR; TCRdb keeps only in-frame clonotypes and omits some of them. The data contain around 150,000 clones, almost 80% of them singletons. A remark on this clone: Its antigen is currently unknown. Other DNA sequences in this specimen translate into the identical CDR3.

The receptor was isolated from a woman aged 30 to 39 in good health and CMV-seronegative. Sequenced: PBMCs. The chain employs TRBV28 and TRBJ2-7; 7 bases map to TRBD1. CDR3: CASRGDSYEQYF. The CDR3, as DNA: TGTGCCAGCAGGGGGGACAGTTACGAGCAGTACTTC.